This TCR beta chain was obtained from a study of CD8 T cells in ankylosing spondylitis. Findings and caveats of the study: Made up of fewer than ten highly homologous variants, a TCR beta motif appeared characteristic of ankylosing spondylitis blood.

Notes on this clonotype: Antigen specificity is unknown.

Per germline, CDR1 GTSNPN and CDR2 SVGIG (reference sequence). Trimming removed 3 bases from V and 6 bases from J, with 12 bases in between. The CDR3 consists of 13 residues. One entry per CDR3 protein, called by TCRdb with MiXCR from the 5' RACE reads. The sample lists fewer than 500,000 distinct CDR3 sequences; 25% to 30% were seen once. Sequencing input: blood, either unsorted or a sorted T cell fraction (not recorded which). The TCR sequence derives from a male donor with ankylosing spondylitis. The chain has TRBV30 and TRBJ1-5; D call uncertain. CDR3 protein: CAWSDLTGQPQHF. CDR3 DNA: TGTGCCTGGAGCGACCTCACGGGTCAGCCCCAGCATTTT.